This T cell receptor (beta chain) was recovered during a study of CD4 T cells in relation to SARS-CoV-2 and coronaviruses. Study-level background: TCR beta CDR3s were sequenced after approximately 11-day antigen culture of PBMCs.

Unexposed donor CD4+ T cells date from about 2010-2019, before the COVID-19 pandemic. CD4+ T cells were isolated from the cells after 10 days of culture. Unexposed-donor CD4+ T cells were probed with SARS-CoV-2 S/N and four cold-coronavirus spikes, cells permitting. PBMCs were plated at two million per well in IL-2-containing medium. TCRdb keeps only in-frame clones here, not all; method: immunoSEQ multiplex PCR. The table lists some 21,000 clones, 78% of them singletons. The CDR3 extends over 13 amino acids. Trimming removed 6 bases at V and 0 bases at J, with 8 bases between. Remarks on this clone: Its specificity is unknown.

The V and J genes are TRBV12-3 or TRBV12-4 and TRBJ1-1; D remains unclear. The material sequenced was CD4+ T cells from PBMCs, cultured in vitro. The receptor was isolated from a human donor in good health. The CDR3 is CASSVNMNTEAFF. For the CDR3, the DNA is TGTGCCAGCAGCGTGAACATGAACACTGAAGCTTTCTTT.